A single TCR beta chain is shown here with its context. The germline V gene has CDR1 SGHAT and CDR2 FQNNGV. With 6 bases removed from V and 0 bases from J, the gap between germline ends came to 16 bases. This CDR3 contains 16 residues. Clones were read by immunoSEQ multiplex PCR, and TCRdb kept only the in-frame ones, dropping some. The sample lists over 2 million clones, roughly 95% occurring once. Caucasian adults residing in Nashville, Tennessee made up all the donors. A CD45RA+ naive subset and a CD45RA-negative memory subset were split from CD4+ cells. This specimen belongs to a study of shared clonotypes between healthy human individuals.

The source of this sequence is a man aged 18 to 30 in good health. The rearrangement links TRBV11-2 to TRBJ2-3, with D possibly being TRBD2 (5 bases). Specimen: naive CD4+ T cells sorted from blood. This sample's subset: CD45RA+ positively selected. The CDR3 loop is CASSWNRDTSTDTQYF. The DNA of the CDR3 is TGTGCCAGCAGTTGGAACCGGGATACTAGCACAGATACGCAGTATTTT.